The 8 T cell receptor beta chains in this list originate from one sample, sequenced in a study of yellow fever vaccine responses in identical twins. TCRdb re-derived calls from the RT-PCR reads in MiXCR, one entry per CDR3 protein. The sample lists more than 5,500 distinct CDR3 sequences; 50% to 75% were seen once. The sequenced sample was T cells from blood (PBMCs), unsorted or a sorted subset (not recorded which), obtained before or after yellow fever vaccination (not recorded which). The source is a woman aged 18-29 years who received the yellow fever vaccine.

This chain joins TRBV29-1 and TRBJ2-2; 8 positions match TRBD2. Germline CDR1 SQVTM, CDR2 ANQGSEA. V was clipped by 7 bases and J by 3 bases; unmatched bases: 7. This CDR3 region has 14 residues. In DNA form, the CDR3 reads TGCAGCGCATCTAGCGGGTTGGACACCGGGGAGCTGTTTTTT. This gives the protein CSASSGLDTGELFF.

This CDR3 reads CATSRDRGTNEKLFF. The CDR3, as DNA: TGTGCCACCAGCAGAGACAGGGGTACTAATGAAAAACTGTTTTTT. The chain employs TRBV15 and TRBJ1-4; D is perhaps TRBD1 (6 bases). This CDR3 is built from 15 residues. V was clipped by 0 bases and J by 2 bases, with 7 bases between them. Germline CDR1 and CDR2: LNHNV and YYDKDF (reference sequence).

The V gene is TRBV15, the J gene TRBJ2-5; 9 nucleotides line up with TRBD1. J was trimmed by 4 bases and V by 2 bases; bases with no gene match: 8. The CDR3 covers 16 residues. Germline-derived CDR1 and CDR2 are LNHNV and YYDKDF (reference sequence). This CDR3 is CATSRSLDRGAETQYF. As DNA, the CDR3 is TGTGCCACCAGCAGATCCCTGGACAGGGGTGCAGAGACCCAGTACTTC.

This clonotype came up a few times. This chain links TRBV18 with TRBJ2-1; D unresolved. The CDR3 consists of 13 residues. Trimming left V 3 bases short and J 6 bases short, with 9 bases between. CDR1 is KGHSH and CDR2 is LQKENI in the germline V gene. Written as DNA, the CDR3 is TGTGCCAGCTCACCTCTTGGGGTCAATGAGCAGTTCTTC. It is translated as CASSPLGVNEQFF.

The rearrangement links TRBV29-1 to TRBJ2-2, with 7 bases matching TRBD2. V was pared by 7 bases and J by 2 bases, with 4 bases of the junction left unmatched. This CDR3 has 13 amino acids. CDR1 and CDR2 from the germline V gene are SQVTM and ANQGSEA. The CDR3 region is CSGRTSNTGELFF. The CDR3 DNA follows: TGCAGCGGGAGGACTAGTAACACCGGGGAGCTGTTTTTT.

This clonotype has only a few counts. This rearrangement joins TRBV7-6 to TRBJ1-4; D remains ambiguous. The V gene lost 3 bases and the J gene lost 5 bases, with 10 bases spanning the gap. CDR1 and CDR2 from the germline V gene are SGHVS and FNYEAQ. There are 14 residues in the CDR3. The CDR3 bases are TGTGCCAGCAGCTTGAGGGTGGGGAATGAAAAACTGTTTTTT. This sequence encodes CASSLRVGNEKLFF. The full variable domain, in which reference TRBV7-6 and TRBJ1-4 provide the parts outside the CDR3, is GAGVSQSPRYKVTKRGQDVALRCDPISGHVSLYWYRQALGQGPEFLTYFNYEAQQDKSGLPNDRFSAERPEGSISTLTIQRTEQRDSAMYRCASSLRVGNEKLFFGSGTQLSVL.

The chain uses TRBV12-3 or TRBV12-4 and TRBJ2-3; D is ambiguous. The CDR3 runs 11 residues. With 4 bases removed from V and 3 bases from J, the gap between germline ends came to 2 bases. CDR3 coding DNA: TGTGCCAGCAGTTCTACAGATACGCAGTATTTT. Translation: CASSSTDTQYF.

This clonotype has a handful of counts. The chain carries TRBV29-1 and TRBJ2-7; D call uncertain. Trimming pared 3 bases from V and 9 bases from J, leaving 12 bases between. CDR3 length equals 11 residues. Per the germline V gene, CDR1 is SQVTM and CDR2 is ANQGSEA. The CDR3 nucleotides are TGCAGCGTTGAGGACGGTCTGGGGCAGTACTTC. This codes for CSVEDGLGQYF.